This TCR beta chain was captured by sequencing in a study of cytomegalovirus exposure and HLA in healthy donors. A multiplex PCR was run with 60 Vbeta primers and 13 Jbeta primers. This table comes from immunoSEQ multiplex PCR, and its TCRdb copy is limited to in-frame clones, with some not included. The sample totals about 88,000 clones; its top ten clones hold 4.5% to 6.5%. Note on this clone: Its antigen is undetermined.

The germline V gene encodes CDR1 KGHSH and CDR2 LQKENI. With 5 bases clipped from V and 2 bases from J, the junction kept 8 bases outside the gene matches. The CDR3 loop spans 17 amino acids. General study findings and limits: Immune exposure was documented only through CMV serostatus. An analysis done earlier found most TCR beta V segments productive about 87% or about 30% of the time. Follow-up analysis seemed to connect common viral pathogens with several of the most significant clusters identified.

This chain links TRBV18 with TRBJ2-3, with 12 bases lining up with TRBD2. This TCR was sampled from a girl aged 5-17 years in good health and CMV-seropositive. Sequencing was done on a sample of PBMCs. The CDR3 DNA reads as TGTGCCAGCTCAGTAACACGACTAGCGGGGGCCACAGATACGCAGTATTTT. It codes for CASSVTRLAGATDTQYF.